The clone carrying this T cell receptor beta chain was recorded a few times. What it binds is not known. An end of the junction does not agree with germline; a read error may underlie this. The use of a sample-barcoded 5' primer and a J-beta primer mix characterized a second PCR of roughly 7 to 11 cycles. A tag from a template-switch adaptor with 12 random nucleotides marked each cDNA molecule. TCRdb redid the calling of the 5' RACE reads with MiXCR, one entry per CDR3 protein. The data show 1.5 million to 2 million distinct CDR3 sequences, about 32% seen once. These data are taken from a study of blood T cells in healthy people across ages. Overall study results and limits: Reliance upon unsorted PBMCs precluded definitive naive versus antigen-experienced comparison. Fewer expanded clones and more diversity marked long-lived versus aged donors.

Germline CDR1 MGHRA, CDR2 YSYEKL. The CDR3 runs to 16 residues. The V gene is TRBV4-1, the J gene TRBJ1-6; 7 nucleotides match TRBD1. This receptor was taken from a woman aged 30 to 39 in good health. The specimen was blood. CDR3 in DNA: TGTGCCAGCAGCCAAGAGGGGACAGCCTATAATTCACCCCTCCACTTT. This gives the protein CASSQEGTAYNSPLHF.